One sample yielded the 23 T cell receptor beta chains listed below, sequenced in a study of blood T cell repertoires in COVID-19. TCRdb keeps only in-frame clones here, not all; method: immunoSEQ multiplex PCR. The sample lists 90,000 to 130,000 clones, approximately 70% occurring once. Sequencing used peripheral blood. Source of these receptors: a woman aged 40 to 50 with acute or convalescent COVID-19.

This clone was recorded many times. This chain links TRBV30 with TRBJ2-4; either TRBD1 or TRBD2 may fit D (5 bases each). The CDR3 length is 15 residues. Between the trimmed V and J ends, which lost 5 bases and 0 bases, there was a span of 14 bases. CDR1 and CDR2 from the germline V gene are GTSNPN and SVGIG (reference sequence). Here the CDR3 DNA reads TGTGCCTGGGGGGAGACAGAACTAGCCAAAAACATTCAGTACTTC. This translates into CAWGETELAKNIQYF.

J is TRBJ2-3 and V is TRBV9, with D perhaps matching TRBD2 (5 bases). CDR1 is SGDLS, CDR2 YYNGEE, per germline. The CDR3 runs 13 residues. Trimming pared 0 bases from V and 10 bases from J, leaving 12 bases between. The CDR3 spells CASSVDARAAQYF. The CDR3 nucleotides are TGTGCCAGCAGCGTAGACGCGAGGGCCGCGCAGTATTTT.

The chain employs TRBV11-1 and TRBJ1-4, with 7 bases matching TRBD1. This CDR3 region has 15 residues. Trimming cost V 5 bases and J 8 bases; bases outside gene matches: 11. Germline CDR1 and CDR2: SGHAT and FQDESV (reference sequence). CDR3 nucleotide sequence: TGTGCCAGCAGCCGGAGGACAGGATATTCGGAAAAACTGTTTTTT. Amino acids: CASSRRTGYSEKLFF.

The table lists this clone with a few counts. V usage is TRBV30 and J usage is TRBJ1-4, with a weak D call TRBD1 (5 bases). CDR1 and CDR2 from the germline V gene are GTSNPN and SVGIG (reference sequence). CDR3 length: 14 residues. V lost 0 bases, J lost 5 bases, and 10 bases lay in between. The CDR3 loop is CAWSVSRVNEKLFF. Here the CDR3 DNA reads TGTGCCTGGAGTGTATCCAGGGTGAATGAAAAACTGTTTTTT.

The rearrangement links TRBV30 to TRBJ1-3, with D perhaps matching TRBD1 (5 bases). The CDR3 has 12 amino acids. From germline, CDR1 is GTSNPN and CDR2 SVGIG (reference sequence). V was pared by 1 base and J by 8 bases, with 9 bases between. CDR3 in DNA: TGTGCCTGGAGTGGGGGGGAGGACACCATATATTTT. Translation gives CAWSGGEDTIYF.

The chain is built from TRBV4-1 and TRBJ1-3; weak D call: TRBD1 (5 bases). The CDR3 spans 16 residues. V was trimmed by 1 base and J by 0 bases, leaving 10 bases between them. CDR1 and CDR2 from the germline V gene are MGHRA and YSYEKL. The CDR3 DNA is TGCGCCAGCAGCCAAGGGGGCCAGATCTCTGGAAACACCATATATTTT. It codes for CASSQGGQISGNTIYF.

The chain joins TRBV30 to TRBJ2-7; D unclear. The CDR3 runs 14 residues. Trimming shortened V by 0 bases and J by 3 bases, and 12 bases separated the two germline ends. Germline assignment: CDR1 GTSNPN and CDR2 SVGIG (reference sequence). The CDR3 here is CAWSVPGRFYEQYF. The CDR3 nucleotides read TGTGCCTGGAGTGTACCTGGCAGATTCTACGAGCAGTACTTC.

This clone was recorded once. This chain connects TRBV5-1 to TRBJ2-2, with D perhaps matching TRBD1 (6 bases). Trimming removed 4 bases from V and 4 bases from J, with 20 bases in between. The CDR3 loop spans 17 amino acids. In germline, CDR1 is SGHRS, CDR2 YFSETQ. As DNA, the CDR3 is TGCGCCAGCAGCCCCATCCGGGACACACAACCCACCGGGGAGCTGTTTTTT. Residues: CASSPIRDTQPTGELFF.

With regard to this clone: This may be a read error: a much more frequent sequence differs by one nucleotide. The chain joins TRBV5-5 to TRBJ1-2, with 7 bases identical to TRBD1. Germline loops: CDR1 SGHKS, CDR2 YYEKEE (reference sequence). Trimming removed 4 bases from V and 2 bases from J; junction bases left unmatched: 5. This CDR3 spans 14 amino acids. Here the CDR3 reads CASSPTGNNYGYTF. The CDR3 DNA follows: TGTGCCAGCAGCCCGACAGGGAACAACTATGGCTACACCTTC.

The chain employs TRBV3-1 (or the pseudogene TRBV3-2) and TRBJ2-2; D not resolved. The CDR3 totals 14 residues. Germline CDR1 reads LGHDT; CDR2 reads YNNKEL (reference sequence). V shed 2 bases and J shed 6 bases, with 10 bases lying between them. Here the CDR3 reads CASSQPVAAGELFF. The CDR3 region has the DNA TGTGCCAGCAGCCAACCCGTAGCCGCCGGGGAGCTGTTTTTT.

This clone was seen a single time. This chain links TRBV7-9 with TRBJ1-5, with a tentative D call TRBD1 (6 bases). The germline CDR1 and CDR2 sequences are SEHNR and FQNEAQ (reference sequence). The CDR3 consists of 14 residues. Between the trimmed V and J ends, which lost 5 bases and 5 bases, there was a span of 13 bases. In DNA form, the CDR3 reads TGTGCCAGCAGCGTACAGGGTGGGGATCAGCCCCAGCATTTT. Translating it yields CASSVQGGDQPQHF.

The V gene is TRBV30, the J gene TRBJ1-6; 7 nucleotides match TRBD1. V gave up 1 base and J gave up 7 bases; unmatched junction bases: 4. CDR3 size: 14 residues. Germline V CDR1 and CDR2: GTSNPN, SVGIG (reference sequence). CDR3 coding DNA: TGTGCCTGGAGTGCCGGGACAGAGAATTCACCCCTCCACTTT. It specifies CAWSAGTENSPLHF.

The CDR3 loop reads CAISGAGDNTGELFF. Here the CDR3 DNA reads TGTGCCATCAGTGGGGCGGGGGATAACACCGGGGAGCTGTTTTTT. V usage is TRBV10-3 and J usage is TRBJ2-2; the match to TRBD2 covers 7 bases. J gave up 2 bases and V 4 bases, and 4 bases lay outside the gene matches. CDR1 and CDR2 from the germline V gene are ENHRY and SYGVKD. This CDR3 has 15 amino acids.

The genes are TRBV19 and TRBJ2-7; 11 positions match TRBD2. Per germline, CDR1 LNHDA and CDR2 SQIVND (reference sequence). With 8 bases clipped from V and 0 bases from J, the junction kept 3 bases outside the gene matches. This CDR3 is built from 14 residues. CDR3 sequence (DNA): TGTGCCAGTTCTCTAGCGGGGGGCTCCTACGAGCAGTACTTC. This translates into CASSLAGGSYEQYF.

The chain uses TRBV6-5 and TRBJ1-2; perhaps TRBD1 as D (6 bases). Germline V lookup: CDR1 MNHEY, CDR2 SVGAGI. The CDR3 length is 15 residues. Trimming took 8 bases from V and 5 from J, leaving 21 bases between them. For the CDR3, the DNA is TGTGCCAGCCGCTCCCAGGGGCGCCTCCCATATGGCTACACCTTC. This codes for CASRSQGRLPYGYTF.

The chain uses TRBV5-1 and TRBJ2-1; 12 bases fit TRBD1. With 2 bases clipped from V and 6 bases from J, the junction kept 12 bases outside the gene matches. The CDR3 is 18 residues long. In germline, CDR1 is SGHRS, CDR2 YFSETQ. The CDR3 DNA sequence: TGCGCCAGCAGCTTAACCCGACTGGGACAGGGGGCCTCCAATGAGCAGTTCTTC. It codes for CASSLTRLGQGASNEQFF.

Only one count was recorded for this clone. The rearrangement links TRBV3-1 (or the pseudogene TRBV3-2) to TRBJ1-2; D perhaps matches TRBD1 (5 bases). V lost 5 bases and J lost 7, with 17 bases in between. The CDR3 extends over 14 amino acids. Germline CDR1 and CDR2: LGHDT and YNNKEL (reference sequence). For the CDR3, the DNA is TGTGCCAGCAGCACCAGGGATCCGGTAACTGGCTACACCTTC. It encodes CASSTRDPVTGYTF.

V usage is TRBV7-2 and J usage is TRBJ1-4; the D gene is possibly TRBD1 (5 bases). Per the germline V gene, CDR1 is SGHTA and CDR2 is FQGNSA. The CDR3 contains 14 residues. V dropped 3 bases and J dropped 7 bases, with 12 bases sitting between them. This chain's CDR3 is CASSLLGLGEKLFF. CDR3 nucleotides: TGTGCCAGCAGCTTGCTGGGGCTAGGTGAAAAACTGTTTTTT. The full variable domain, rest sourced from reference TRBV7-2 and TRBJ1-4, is GAGVSQSPSNKVTEKGKDVELRCDPISGHTALYWYRQSLGQGLEFLIYFQGNSAPDKSGLPSDRFSAERTGGSVSTLTIQRTQQEDSAVYLCASSLLGLGEKLFFGSGTQLSVL.

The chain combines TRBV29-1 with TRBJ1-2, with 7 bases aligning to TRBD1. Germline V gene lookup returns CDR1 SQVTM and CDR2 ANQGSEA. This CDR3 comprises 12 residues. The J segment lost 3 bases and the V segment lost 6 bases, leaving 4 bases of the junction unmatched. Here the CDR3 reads CSVLGTDYGYTF. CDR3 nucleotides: TGCAGCGTCCTGGGGACAGACTATGGCTACACCTTC.

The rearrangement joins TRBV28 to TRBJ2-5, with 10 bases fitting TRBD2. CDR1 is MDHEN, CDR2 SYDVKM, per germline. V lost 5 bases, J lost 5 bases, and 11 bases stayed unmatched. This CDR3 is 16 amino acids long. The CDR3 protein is CASSTPSGGNGETQYF. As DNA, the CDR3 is TGTGCCAGCAGTACACCTAGCGGGGGAAACGGGGAGACCCAGTACTTC.

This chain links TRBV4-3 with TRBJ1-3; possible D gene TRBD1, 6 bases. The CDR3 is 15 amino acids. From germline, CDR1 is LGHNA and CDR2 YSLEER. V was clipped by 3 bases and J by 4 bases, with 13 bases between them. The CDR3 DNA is TGCGCCAGCAGCCAGAGGACAGATTTAGGAAACACCATATATTTT. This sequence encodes CASSQRTDLGNTIYF.

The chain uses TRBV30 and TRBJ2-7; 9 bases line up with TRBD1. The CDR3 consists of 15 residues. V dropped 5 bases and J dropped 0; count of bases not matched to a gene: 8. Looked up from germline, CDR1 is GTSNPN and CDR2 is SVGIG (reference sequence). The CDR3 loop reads CAWSSWGQGSYEQYF. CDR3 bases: TGTGCCTGGTCCTCGTGGGGACAGGGCTCCTACGAGCAGTACTTC.

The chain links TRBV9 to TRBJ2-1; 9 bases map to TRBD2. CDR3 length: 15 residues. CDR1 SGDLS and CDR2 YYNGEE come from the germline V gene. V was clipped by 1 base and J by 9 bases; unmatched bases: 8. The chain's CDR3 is CASSVSASGVREQFF. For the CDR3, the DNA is TGTGCCAGCAGCGTATCAGCTAGCGGGGTTCGTGAGCAGTTCTTC.